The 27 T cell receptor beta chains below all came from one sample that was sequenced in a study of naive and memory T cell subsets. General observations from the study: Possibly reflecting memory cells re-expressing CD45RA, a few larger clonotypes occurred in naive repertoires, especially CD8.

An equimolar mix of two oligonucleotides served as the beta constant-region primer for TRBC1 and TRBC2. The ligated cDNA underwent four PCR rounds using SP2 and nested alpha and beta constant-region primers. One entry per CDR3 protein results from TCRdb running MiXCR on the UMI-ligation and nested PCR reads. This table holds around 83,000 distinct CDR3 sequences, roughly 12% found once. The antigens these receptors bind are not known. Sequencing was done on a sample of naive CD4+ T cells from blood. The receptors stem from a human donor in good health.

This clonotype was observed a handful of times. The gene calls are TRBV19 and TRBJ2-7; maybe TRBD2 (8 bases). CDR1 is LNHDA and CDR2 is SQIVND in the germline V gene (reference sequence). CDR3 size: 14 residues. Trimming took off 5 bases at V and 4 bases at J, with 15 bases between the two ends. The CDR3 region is CASSRGGQQYEQYF. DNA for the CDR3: TGTGCCAGTAGTCGGGGGGGACAGCAGTACGAGCAGTACTTC.

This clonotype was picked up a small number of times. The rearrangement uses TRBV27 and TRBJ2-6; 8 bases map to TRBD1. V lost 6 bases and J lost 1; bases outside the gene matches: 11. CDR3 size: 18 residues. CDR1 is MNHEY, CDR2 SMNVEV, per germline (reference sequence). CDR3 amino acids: CASSLRGQVLSGANVLTF. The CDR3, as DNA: TGTGCCAGCAGCCTAAGGGGACAGGTGTTGTCTGGGGCCAACGTCCTGACTTTC.

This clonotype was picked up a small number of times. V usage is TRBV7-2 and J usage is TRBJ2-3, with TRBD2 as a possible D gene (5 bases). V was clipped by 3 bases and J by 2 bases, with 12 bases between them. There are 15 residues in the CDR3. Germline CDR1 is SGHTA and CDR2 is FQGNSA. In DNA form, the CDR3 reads TGTGCCAGCAGCTTTGTCGGGAAAATCACAGATACGCAGTATTTT. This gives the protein CASSFVGKITDTQYF.

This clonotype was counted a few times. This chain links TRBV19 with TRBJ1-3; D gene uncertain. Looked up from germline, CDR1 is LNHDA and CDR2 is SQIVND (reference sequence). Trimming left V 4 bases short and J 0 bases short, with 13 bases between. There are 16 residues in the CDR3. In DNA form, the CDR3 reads TGTGCCAGTAGTACAAGGACGGCGAGCTCTGGAAACACCATATATTTT. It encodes CASSTRTASSGNTIYF.

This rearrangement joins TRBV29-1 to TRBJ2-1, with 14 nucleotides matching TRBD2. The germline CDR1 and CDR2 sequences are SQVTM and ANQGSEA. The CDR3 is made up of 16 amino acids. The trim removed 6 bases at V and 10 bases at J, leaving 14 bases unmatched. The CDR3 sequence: CSVVTSGRALSSEQFF. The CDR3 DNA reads TGCAGCGTGGTGACTAGCGGGAGGGCCCTCTCGTCCGAGCAGTTCTTC.

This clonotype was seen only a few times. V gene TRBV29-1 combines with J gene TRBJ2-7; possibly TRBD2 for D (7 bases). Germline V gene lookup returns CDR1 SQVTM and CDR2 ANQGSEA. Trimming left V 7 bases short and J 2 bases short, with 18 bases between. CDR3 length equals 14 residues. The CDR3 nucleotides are TGCAGCGCCTCAGAGGGGGGGGCCACCTACGAGCAGTACTTC. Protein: CSASEGGATYEQYF.

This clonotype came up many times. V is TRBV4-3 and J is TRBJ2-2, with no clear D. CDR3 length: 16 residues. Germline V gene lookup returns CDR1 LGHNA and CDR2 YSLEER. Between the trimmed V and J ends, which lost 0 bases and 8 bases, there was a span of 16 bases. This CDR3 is CASSQEITTPPGELFF. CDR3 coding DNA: TGCGCCAGCAGCCAAGAGATTACTACCCCCCCTGGGGAGCTGTTTTTT.

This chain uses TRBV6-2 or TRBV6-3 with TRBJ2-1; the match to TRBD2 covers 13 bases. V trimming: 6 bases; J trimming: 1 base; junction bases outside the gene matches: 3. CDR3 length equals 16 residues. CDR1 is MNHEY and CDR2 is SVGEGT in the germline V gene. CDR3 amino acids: CASRGTSGESYNEQFF. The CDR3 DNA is TGTGCCAGCAGGGGGACTAGCGGGGAATCCTACAATGAGCAGTTCTTC.

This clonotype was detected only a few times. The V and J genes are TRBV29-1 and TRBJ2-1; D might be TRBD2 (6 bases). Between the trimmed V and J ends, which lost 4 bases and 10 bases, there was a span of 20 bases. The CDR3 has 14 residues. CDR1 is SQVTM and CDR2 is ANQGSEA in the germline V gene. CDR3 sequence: CSVVKSGWGGEQFF. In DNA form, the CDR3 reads TGCAGCGTTGTCAAGAGCGGGTGGGGCGGGGAGCAGTTCTTC.

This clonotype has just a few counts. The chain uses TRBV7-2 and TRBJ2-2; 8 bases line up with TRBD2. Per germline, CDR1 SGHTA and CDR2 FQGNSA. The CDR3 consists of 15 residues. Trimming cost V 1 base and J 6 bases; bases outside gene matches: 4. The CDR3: CASSLGPLAAGELFF. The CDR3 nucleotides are TGTGCCAGCAGCTTAGGCCCACTAGCGGCCGGGGAGCTGTTTTTT.

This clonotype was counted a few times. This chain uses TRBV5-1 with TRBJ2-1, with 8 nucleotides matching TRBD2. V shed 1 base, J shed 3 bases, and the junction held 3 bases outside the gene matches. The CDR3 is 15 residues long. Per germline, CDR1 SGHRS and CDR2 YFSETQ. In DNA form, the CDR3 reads TGCGCCAGCAGCTTGACAGCGGGGGACTACAATGAGCAGTTCTTC. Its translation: CASSLTAGDYNEQFF.

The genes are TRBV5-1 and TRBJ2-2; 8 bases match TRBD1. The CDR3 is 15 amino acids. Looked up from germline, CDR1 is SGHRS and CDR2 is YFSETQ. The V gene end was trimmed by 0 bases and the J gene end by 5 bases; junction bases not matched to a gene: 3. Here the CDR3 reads CASSLETGDTGELFF. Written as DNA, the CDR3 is TGCGCCAGCAGCTTGGAGACAGGGGATACCGGGGAGCTGTTTTTT.

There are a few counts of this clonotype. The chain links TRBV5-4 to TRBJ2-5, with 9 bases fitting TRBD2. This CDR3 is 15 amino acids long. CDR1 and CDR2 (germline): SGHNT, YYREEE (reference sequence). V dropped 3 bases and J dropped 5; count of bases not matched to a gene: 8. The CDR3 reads CASSWGSGGFETQYF. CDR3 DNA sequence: TGTGCCAGCAGCTGGGGAAGCGGGGGGTTTGAGACCCAGTACTTC.

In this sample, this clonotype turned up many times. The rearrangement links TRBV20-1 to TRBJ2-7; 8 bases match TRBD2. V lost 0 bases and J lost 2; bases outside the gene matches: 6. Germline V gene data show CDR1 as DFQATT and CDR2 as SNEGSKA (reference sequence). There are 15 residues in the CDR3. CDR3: CSARDYTSGAYEQYF. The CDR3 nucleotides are TGCAGTGCTAGAGATTACACTAGCGGTGCCTACGAGCAGTACTTC.

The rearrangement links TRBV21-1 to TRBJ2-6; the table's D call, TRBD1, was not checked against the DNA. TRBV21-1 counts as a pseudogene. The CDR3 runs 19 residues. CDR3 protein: CASSNRGARLGTGANVLTF. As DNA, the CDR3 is TGTGCCAGCAGCAACAGGGGCGCTCGCTTAGGGACTGGGGCCAACGTCCTGACTTTC.

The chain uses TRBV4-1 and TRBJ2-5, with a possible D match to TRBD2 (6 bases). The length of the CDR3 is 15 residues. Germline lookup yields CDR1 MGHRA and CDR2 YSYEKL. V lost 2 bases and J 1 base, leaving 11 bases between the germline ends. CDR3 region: CASSQSRGTQETQYF. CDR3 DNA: TGCGCCAGCAGCCAATCCCGGGGGACCCAAGAGACCCAGTACTTC.

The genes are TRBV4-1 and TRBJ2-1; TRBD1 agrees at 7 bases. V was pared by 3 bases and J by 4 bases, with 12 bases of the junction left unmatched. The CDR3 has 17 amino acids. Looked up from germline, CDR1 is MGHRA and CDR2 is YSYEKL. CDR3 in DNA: TGCGCCAGCAGCCAGACAGGGTCTGGCTTAGGATACAATGAGCAGTTCTTC. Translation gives CASSQTGSGLGYNEQFF.

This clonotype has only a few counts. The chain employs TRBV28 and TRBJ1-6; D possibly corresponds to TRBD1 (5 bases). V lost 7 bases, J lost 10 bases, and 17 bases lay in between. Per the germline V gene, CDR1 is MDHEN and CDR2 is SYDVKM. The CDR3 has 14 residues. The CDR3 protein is CASTARPAGSPLHF. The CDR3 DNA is TGTGCCAGCACGGCAAGACCTGCAGGGTCACCCCTCCACTTT. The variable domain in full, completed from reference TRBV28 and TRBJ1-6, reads DVKVTQSSRYLVKRTGEKVFLECVQDMDHENMFWYRQDPGLGLRLIYFSYDVKMKEKGDIPEGYSVSREKKERFSLILESASTNQTSMYLCASTARPAGSPLHFGNGTRLTVT.

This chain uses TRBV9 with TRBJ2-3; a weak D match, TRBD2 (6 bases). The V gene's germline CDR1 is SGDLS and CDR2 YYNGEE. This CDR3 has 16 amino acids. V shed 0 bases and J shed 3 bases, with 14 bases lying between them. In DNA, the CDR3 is TGTGCCAGCAGCGTAGCTCGGCTAGCGCGTACAGATACGCAGTATTTT. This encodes CASSVARLARTDTQYF.

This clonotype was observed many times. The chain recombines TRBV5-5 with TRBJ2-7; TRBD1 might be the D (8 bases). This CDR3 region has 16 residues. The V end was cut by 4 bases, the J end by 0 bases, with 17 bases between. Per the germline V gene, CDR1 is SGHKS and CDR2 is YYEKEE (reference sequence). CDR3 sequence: CASSITGGGSSYEQYF. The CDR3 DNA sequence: TGTGCCAGCAGCATCACAGGGGGGGGGAGCTCCTACGAGCAGTACTTC. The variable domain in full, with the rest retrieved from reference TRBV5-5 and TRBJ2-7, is DAGVTQSPTHLIKTRGQQVTLRCSPISGHKSVSWYQQVLGQGPQFIFQYYEKEERGRGNFPDRFSARQFPNYSSELNVNALLLGDSALYLCASSITGGGSSYEQYFGPGTRLTVT.

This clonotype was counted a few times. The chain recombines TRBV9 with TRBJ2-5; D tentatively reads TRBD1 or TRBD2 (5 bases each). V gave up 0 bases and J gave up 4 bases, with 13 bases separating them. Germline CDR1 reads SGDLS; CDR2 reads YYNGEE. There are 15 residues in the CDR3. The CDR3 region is CASSVGDLDGETQYF. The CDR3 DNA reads TGTGCCAGCAGCGTAGGGGACCTGGATGGAGAGACCCAGTACTTC.

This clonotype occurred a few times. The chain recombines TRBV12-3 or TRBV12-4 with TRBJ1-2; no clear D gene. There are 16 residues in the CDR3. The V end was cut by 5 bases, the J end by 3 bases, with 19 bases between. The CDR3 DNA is TGTGCCAGCAGTGGAACTGGGCCTAAGGGCGACTATGGCTACACCTTC. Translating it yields CASSGTGPKGDYGYTF.

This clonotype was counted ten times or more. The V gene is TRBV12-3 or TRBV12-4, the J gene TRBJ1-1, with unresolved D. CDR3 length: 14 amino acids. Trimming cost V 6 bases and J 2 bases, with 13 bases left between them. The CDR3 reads CASSPSGPNTEAFF. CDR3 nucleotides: TGTGCCAGCAGCCCCAGTGGGCCTAACACTGAAGCTTTCTTT.

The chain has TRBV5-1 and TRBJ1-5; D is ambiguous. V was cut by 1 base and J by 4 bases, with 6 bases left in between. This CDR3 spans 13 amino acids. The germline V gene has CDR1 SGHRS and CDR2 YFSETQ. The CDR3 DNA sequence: TGCGCCAGCAGCTTGTCAGTTAATCAGCCCCAGCATTTT. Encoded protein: CASSLSVNQPQHF.

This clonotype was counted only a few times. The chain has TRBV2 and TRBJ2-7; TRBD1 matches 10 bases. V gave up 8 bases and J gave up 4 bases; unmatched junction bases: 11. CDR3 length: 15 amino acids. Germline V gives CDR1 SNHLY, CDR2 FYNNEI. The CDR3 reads CASEKTGTGAYEQYF. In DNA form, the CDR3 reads TGTGCCAGCGAAAAGACCGGGACAGGGGCTTACGAGCAGTACTTC.

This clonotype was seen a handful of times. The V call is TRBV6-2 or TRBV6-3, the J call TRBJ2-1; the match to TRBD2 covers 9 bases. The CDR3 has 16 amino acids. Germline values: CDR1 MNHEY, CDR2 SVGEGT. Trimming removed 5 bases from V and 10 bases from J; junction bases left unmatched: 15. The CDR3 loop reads CASSTPGSGRPREQFF. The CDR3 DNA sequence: TGTGCCAGCAGTACCCCGGGTAGCGGGAGACCTAGGGAGCAGTTCTTC.

CDR3 region: CASSLRTSGFITDTQYF. CDR3 sequence (DNA): TGTGCCAGCAGCTTACGGACTAGCGGATTTATCACAGATACGCAGTATTTT. This rearrangement joins TRBV7-2 to TRBJ2-3; TRBD2 agrees at 10 bases. V lost 2 bases and J lost 2; bases outside the gene matches: 7. Germline V gene sequence: CDR1 SGHTA, CDR2 FQGNSA. This CDR3 has 17 amino acids.